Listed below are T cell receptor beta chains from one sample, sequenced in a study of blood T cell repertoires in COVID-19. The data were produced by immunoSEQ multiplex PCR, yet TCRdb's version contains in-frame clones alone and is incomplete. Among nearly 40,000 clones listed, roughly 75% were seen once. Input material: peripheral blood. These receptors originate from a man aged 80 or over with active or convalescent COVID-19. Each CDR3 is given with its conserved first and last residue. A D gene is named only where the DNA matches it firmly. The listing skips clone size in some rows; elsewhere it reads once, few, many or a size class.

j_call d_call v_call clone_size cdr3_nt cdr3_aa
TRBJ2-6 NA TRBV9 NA TGTGCCAGCAGTGTACCGGGTGGTGGGGCCAACGTCCTGACTTTC CASSVPGGGANVLTF
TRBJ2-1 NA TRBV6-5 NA TGTGCCAGCAGTTACGGAGGGGTCAATGAGCAGTTCTTC CASSYGGVNEQFF
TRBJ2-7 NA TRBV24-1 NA TGTGCCACCAGTGGAGGTGGAGTCAACTCCTACGAGCAGTACTTC CATSGGGVNSYEQYF
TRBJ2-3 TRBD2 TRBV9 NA TGTGCCAGCAGCGTAGGCGGGGGGAGGATGGATACGCAGTATTTT CASSVGGGRMDTQYF
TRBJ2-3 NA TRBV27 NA TGTGCCAGCAGTTCATGGACACAAAACACAGATACGCAGTATTTT CASSSWTQNTDTQYF
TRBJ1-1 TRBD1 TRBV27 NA TGTGCCAGCAGTACCTGGACAGGGGGCTTCTCCGAAGCTTTCTTT CASSTWTGGFSEAFF
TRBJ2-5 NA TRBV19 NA TGTGCCAGTAGTCCAAAGACCCTTCGGGAAGAGACCCAGTACTTC CASSPKTLREETQYF
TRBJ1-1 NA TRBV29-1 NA TGCAGCGCCTTGACAGGGAACACTGAAGCTTTCTTT CSALTGNTEAFF
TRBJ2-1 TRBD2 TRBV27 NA TGTGCCAGCAGTTTAACTAGCGGGAGCTCTTACAATGAGCAGTTCTTC CASSLTSGSSYNEQFF
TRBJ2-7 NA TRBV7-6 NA TGTGCCAGCAGCTCGGGACTCGACTCCTACGAGCAGTACTTC CASSSGLDSYEQYF
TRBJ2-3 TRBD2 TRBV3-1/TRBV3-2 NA TGTGCCAGCAGCCTGGAACCGGGACTAGCGGCGGGGGATACGCAGTATTTT CASSLEPGLAAGDTQYF
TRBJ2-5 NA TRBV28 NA TGTGCCAGCAGTACGGGCGGGATAAGCCTTTTTTCGACCCAGTACTTC CASSTGGISLFSTQYF
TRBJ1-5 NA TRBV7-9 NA TGTGCCAGCAACGCGGGGAACAATCAGCCCCAGCATTTT CASNAGNNQPQHF
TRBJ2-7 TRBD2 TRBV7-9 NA TGTGCCAGCAGCCCGGGGGTGGGACTAGCGGGATACGAGCAGTACTTC CASSPGVGLAGYEQYF
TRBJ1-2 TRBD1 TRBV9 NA TGTGCCAGCACCGAGGACAGGGGCGAGTATGGCTACACCTTC CASTEDRGEYGYTF
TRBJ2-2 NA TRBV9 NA TGTGCCAGCAACCTTCAGGGGAGGGAGAACACCGGGGAGCTGTTTTTT CASNLQGRENTGELFF
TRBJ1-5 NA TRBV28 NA TGTGCCAGCAGGGTGGGAGTGGTAGGCAATCAGCCCCAGCATTTT CASRVGVVGNQPQHF
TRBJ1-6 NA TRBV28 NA TGTGCCAGCACCAGGGACTTTAATTCACCCCTCCACTTT CASTRDFNSPLHF
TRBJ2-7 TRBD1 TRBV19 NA TGTGCCAGTAGTATGTGGGACAGCCGGGGAGAGCAGTACTTC CASSMWDSRGEQYF
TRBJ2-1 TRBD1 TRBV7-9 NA TGTGCCAGCACCGAAGGGACAGGGAGGGATGAGCAGTTCTTC CASTEGTGRDEQFF
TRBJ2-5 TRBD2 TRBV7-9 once TGTGCCAGCAGCTTGGCGGGGGGAGAGACCCAGTACTTC CASSLAGGETQYF
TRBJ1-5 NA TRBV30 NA TGTGCCTGGGCGTTCAACAGGGATCAGCCCCAGCATTTT CAWAFNRDQPQHF
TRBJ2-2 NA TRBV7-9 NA TGTGCCAGCAGCTTAGCGGGGGCAAGGACCGGGGAGCTGTTTTTT CASSLAGARTGELFF
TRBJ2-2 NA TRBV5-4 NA TGTGCCAGCAGCTTGGCCAGGGACATGCCCACCGGGGAGCTGTTTTTT CASSLARDMPTGELFF
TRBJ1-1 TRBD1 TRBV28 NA TGTGCCAGCAGTTATAACAGGGGCCACACTGAAGCTTTCTTT CASSYNRGHTEAFF
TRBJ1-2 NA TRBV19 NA TGTGCCAGTTCCTCTCCCGCTAACTATGGCTACACCTTC CASSSPANYGYTF
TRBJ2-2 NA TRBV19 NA TGTGCCAGTAGTCCTGGGCCGAACACCGGGGAGCTGTTTTTT CASSPGPNTGELFF
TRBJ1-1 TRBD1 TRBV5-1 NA TGCGCCAGCAGCCCGGGACAGGGTCGGAACACTGAAGCTTTCTTT CASSPGQGRNTEAFF
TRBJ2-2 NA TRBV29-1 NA TGCGCCTTCTCTAGCGTAACCACCGGGGAGCTGTTTTTT CAFSSVTTGELFF
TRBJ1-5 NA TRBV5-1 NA TGCGCCAGCAGCCCCGGAGGCGGCAGAAATCAGCCCCAGCATTTT CASSPGGGRNQPQHF
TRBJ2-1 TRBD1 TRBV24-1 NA TGTGCCACCAGTGATTGGGCCACAGGGGGCAATGAGCAGTTCTTC CATSDWATGGNEQFF
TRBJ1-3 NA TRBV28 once TGTGCCAGCAGTACTAGCTCTGGAAACACCATATATTTT CASSTSSGNTIYF
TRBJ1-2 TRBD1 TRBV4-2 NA TGTGCCAGCAGCTTTGACAGGGATGGAAACTATGGCTACACCTTC CASSFDRDGNYGYTF
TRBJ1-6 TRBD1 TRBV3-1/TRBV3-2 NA TGTGCCAGCGCCACTGGACAGGGGAATTCACCCCTCCACTTT CASATGQGNSPLHF
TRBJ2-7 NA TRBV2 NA TGTGCCAGCAAAGTAGGCGGGGTCTTTGACGAGCAGTACTTC CASKVGGVFDEQYF
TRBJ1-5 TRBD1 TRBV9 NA TGTGCCAGCAGCGTACATGAAGGGGGCCAGCCCCAGCATTTT CASSVHEGGQPQHF
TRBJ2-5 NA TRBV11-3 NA TGTGCCAGCAGCTTTCAGGGGTTGGAGACCCAGTACTTC CASSFQGLETQYF
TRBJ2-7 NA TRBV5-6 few TGTGCCAGCAGCCCTGGACAGTACCGTGGCGAGCAGTACTTC CASSPGQYRGEQYF
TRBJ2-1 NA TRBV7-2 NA TGTGCCAGCAGCTTGGGACTCGGCAATGAGCAGTTCTTC CASSLGLGNEQFF
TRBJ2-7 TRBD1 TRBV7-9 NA TGTGCCAGCAGCTCAGACAGGGGATCCTACGAGCAGTACTTC CASSSDRGSYEQYF
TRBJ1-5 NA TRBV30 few TGTGCCTGGAGTGTAGTCGGGAGAAACAATCAGCCCCAGCATTTT CAWSVVGRNNQPQHF
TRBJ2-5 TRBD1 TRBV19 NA TGTGCCAGTAGTTCGCAGGGGGAAGAGACCCAGTACTTC CASSSQGEETQYF
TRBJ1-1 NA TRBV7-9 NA TGTGCCAGCAGCGTCGGGGGGTTTAGTACTGAAGCTTTCTTT CASSVGGFSTEAFF
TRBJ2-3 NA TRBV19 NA TGTGCCAGTAGTACGGACAGAGCCAGCACAGATACGCAGTATTTT CASSTDRASTDTQYF
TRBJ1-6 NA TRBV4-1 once TGCGCCAGCAGCCAAGATAGCGAGCGGAGCTCGTTCAATTCACCCCTCCACTTT CASSQDSERSSFNSPLHF
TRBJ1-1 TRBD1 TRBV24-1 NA TGTGCCACCAGTGATCCGAGGACAGGGGGGACTGAAGCTTTCTTT CATSDPRTGGTEAFF
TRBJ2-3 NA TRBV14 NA TGTGCCAGCAGCCAAGACATACAAAACACAGATACGCAGTATTTT CASSQDIQNTDTQYF
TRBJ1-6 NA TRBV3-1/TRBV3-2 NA TGTGCCAGCAGCCCCCCTTCGGCAGGAGGGTCACCCCTCCACTTT CASSPPSAGGSPLHF
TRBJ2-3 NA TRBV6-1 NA TGTGCCAGCAGTGAAGGCTTGACTAACACAGATACGCAGTATTTT CASSEGLTNTDTQYF
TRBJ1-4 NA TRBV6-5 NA TGTGCCAGCAGTTATGACAGGACCACCCAAGGGGAAAAACTGTTTTTT CASSYDRTTQGEKLFF
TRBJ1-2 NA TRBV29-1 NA TGCAGCGTTGATGGGGAAAGCGGCTATGGCTACACCTTC CSVDGESGYGYTF
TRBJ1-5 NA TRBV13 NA TGTGCCAGCAGCCCCTACCAGCCCCAGCATTTT CASSPYQPQHF
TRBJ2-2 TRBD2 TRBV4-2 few TGTGCCAGCAGCCAACGACTAGCGGGGACCACCGGGGAGCTGTTTTTT CASSQRLAGTTGELFF
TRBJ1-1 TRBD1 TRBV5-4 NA TGTGCCAGCAGCGGAGTAAAGACAGGGCCCACGAACACTGAAGCTTTCTTT CASSGVKTGPTNTEAFF
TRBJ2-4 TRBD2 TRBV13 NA TGTGCCAGCAGCCCGGGACTAGCGGGGGGTCAATTGACCAAAAACATTCAGTACTTC CASSPGLAGGQLTKNIQYF
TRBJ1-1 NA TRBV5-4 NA TGTGCCAGCAGCTCGTCAGGACAATGGAACACTGAAGCTTTCTTT CASSSSGQWNTEAFF
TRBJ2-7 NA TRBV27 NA TGTGCCAGCAGGGAACAGGGCCAGTCCCGATCGGAGCAGTACTTC CASREQGQSRSEQYF